A single sample gave rise to the 5 T cell receptor beta chains below, sequenced in a study of T cell changes during pregnancy in multiple sclerosis. Some clones are missing from TCRdb's copy, which holds only in-frame ones; the method was immunoSEQ multiplex PCR. This table has under 50,000 clones, around 90% appearing once. The sequenced sample was CD8+ T cells from peripheral blood mononuclear cells, obtained in the third trimester of pregnancy. These receptor sequences come from a female donor with multiple sclerosis, enrolled in a pregnancy study.

The genes are TRBV7-3 and TRBJ2-7; D is perhaps TRBD2 (6 bases). Germline values: CDR1 SGHTA, CDR2 FQGTGA. The V and J ends lost 5 bases and 2 bases respectively, with 13 bases between them. This CDR3 has 14 amino acids. The CDR3 DNA follows: TGTGCCAGCAGCCCGGGACTCGGCACCTACGAGCAGTACTTC. Its translation: CASSPGLGTYEQYF. The whole variable domain, filled in from reference TRBV7-3 and TRBJ2-7, reads GAGVSQTPSNKVTEKGKYVELRCDPISGHTALYWYRQSLGQGPEFLIYFQGTGAADDSGLPNDRFFAVRPEGSVSTLKIQRTERGDSAVYLCASSPGLGTYEQYFGPGTRLTVT.

The chain links TRBV5-5 to TRBJ1-2, with D perhaps matching TRBD1 (5 bases). In germline, CDR1 is SGHKS, CDR2 YYEKEE (reference sequence). The length of the CDR3 is 15 residues. V dropped 1 base and J dropped 8 bases, with 18 bases sitting between them. The CDR3 protein is CASSLRSGGTGGYTF. The CDR3 nucleotides read TGTGCCAGCAGCTTGCGGTCCGGGGGGACTGGCGGCTACACCTTC.

The chain joins TRBV5-1 to TRBJ1-1, with D perhaps matching TRBD1 (5 bases). Germline-derived CDR1 and CDR2 are SGHRS and YFSETQ. There are 14 residues in the CDR3. V lost 0 bases to trimming and J lost 4 bases, with 10 bases between them. The CDR3 sequence: CASSLGGEGTEAFF. The CDR3 bases are TGCGCCAGCAGCTTGGGAGGGGAGGGCACTGAAGCTTTCTTT.

This chain links TRBV4-2 with TRBJ2-1; 7 nucleotides match TRBD1. Looked up from germline, CDR1 is LGHNA and CDR2 is YNFKEQ. CDR3 length: 14 amino acids. After removal of 5 bases from V and 5 bases from J, the junction contained 6 bases not matched to a gene. The CDR3 region has the DNA TGTGCCAGCAGCTGGGGACAGCCCGACAATGAGCAGTTCTTC. Translating gives CASSWGQPDNEQFF.

This chain uses TRBV7-3 with TRBJ2-7; the match to TRBD1 covers 7 bases. In germline, CDR1 is SGHTA, CDR2 FQGTGA. The CDR3 has 14 amino acids. V lost 5 bases, J lost 3 bases, and 7 bases stayed unmatched. The DNA of the CDR3 is TGTGCCAGCAGCCTATATGGGGACAGCTACGAGCAGTACTTC. This codes for CASSLYGDSYEQYF.